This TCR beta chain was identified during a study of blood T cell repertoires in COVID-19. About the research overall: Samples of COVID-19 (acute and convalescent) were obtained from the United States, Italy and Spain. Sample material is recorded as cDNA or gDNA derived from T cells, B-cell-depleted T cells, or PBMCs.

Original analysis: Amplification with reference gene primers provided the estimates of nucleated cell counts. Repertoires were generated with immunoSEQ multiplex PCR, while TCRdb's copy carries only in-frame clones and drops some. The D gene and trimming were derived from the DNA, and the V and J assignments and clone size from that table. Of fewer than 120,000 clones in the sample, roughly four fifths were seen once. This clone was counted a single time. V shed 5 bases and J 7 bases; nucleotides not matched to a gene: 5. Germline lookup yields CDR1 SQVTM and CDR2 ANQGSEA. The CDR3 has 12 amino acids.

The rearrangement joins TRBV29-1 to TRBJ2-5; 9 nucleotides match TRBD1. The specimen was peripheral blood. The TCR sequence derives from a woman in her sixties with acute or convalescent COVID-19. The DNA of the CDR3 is TGCAGCGTTCGGACAGGGGCCGGGACCCAGTACTTC. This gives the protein CSVRTGAGTQYF.